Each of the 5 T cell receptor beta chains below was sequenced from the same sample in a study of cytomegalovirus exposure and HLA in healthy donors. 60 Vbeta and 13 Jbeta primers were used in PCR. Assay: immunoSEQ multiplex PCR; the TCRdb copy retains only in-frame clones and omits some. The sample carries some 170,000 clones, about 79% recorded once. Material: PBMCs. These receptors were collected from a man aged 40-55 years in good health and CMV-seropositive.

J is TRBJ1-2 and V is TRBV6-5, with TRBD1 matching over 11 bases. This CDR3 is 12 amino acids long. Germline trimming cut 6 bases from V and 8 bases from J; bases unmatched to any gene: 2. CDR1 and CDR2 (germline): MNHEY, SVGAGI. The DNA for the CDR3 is TGTGCCAGCAGGTGGACAGGGGGCGGCTACACCTTC. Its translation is CASRWTGGGYTF.

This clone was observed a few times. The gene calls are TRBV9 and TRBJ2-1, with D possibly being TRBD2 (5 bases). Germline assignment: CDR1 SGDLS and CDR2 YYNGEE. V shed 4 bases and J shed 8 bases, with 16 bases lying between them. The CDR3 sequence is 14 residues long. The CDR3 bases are TGTGCCAGCAGCCCCCTGGTAACGAGGGATGAGCAGTTCTTC. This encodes CASSPLVTRDEQFF.

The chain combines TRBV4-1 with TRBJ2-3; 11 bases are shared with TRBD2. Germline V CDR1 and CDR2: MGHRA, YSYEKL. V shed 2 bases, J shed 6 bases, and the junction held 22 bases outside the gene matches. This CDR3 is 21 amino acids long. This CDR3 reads CASSQKAAGLAVAVIRDTQYF. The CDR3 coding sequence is TGCGCCAGCAGCCAAAAGGCGGCGGGACTAGCGGTTGCTGTTATAAGGGATACGCAGTATTTT.

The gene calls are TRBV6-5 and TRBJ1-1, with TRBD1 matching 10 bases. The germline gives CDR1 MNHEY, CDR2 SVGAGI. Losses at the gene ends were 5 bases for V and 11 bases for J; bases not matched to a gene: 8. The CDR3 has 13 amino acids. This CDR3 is CASSQPGTGEAFF. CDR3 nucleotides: TGTGCCAGCAGTCAGCCCGGGACAGGGGAGGCTTTCTTT.

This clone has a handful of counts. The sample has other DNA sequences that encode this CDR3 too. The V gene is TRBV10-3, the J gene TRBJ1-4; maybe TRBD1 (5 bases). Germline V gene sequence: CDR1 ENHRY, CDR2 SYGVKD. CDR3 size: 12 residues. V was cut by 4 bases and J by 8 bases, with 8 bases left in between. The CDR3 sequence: CAISAKGEKLFF. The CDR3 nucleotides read TGTGCCATCAGTGCGAAGGGGGAAAAACTGTTTTTT.